This TCR beta chain was documented in a study of T cells after yellow fever vaccination. About the study: Fractions low in cell number were prepared with SMART-Seq v4 Ultra Low Input. Overall study results and limits: CD4 and CD8 compartments shared a small share of clonotypes. Post-booster repertoires contained most primary-vaccination clones again (roughly 96% CD4, over 70% CD8).

The germline gives CDR1 SGHTA, CDR2 FQGNSA. CDR3 length: 16 residues. The J segment lost 4 bases and the V segment lost 4 bases, leaving 12 bases of the junction unmatched. This clonotype has more than one count but fewer than ten. Its specificity is not known. 5'RACE template switching added a universal primer site and UMIs to TCR cDNA. TCRdb fed the 5' RACE reads into MiXCR, producing one record per CDR3 protein. The sample carries 300,000 to 450,000 distinct CDR3 sequences, 6% to 8% recorded once. The material sequenced was PBMCs, taken 5 days after the yellow fever booster vaccination. The rearrangement uses TRBV7-2 and TRBJ2-5, with 7 bases fitting TRBD2. The source is a man aged 25-45 years who received the YFV17D yellow fever vaccine. CDR3 nucleotide sequence: TGTGCCAGCAGCTCAGCGGGCCTCCCGGGGGGAGAGACCCAGTACTTC. Protein product: CASSSAGLPGGETQYF.